The next 10 T cell receptor beta chains were all read from a single sample in a study of blood T cell repertoires in COVID-19. The method was immunoSEQ multiplex PCR; TCRdb's version includes in-frame clones alone and lacks a portion of them. The sample gives under 300,000 clones, roughly 87% of which show up once; 10% to 15% is in the top ten. Sequenced: peripheral blood. The receptors were sampled from a human donor in a cohort sampled during active COVID-19.

V gene TRBV10-2 combines with J gene TRBJ1-1, with 8 positions matching TRBD1. Germline V gene lookup returns CDR1 WSHSY and CDR2 SAAADI. This CDR3 contains 12 residues. Losses at the gene ends were 8 bases for V and 7 bases for J; bases not matched to a gene: 6. CDR3 in amino acids: CASGGQGDEAFF. CDR3 bases: TGCGCCAGCGGAGGACAGGGAGATGAAGCTTTCTTT.

This chain connects TRBV4-1 to TRBJ1-5; 11 bases fit TRBD1. The V gene's germline CDR1 is MGHRA and CDR2 YSYEKL. Trimming took 2 bases from V and 6 from J; bases not matched to a gene: 6. CDR3 length equals 16 residues. The CDR3 region has the DNA TGCGCCAGCAGCCAATCCGGGACAGGGGGTTTTCAGCCCCAGCATTTT. Encoded protein: CASSQSGTGGFQPQHF.

The chain has TRBV6-6 and TRBJ2-7; TRBD1 matches 7 bases. V dropped 2 bases and J dropped 6; count of bases not matched to a gene: 1. CDR3 length equals 12 residues. Germline V gives CDR1 MNHNY, CDR2 SVGAGI (reference sequence). CDR3 in DNA: TGTGCCAGCAGTTACGCAGGGGGCGAGCAGTACTTC. This gives the protein CASSYAGGEQYF.

The chain recombines TRBV30 with TRBJ2-5; 7 bases match TRBD2. CDR3 length equals 13 residues. The J segment lost 5 bases and the V segment lost 1 base, leaving 4 bases of the junction unmatched. Germline CDR1 and CDR2: GTSNPN and SVGIG (reference sequence). The CDR3 sequence is CAWSGAGAETQYF. In DNA form, the CDR3 reads TGTGCCTGGAGTGGGGCGGGAGCGGAGACCCAGTACTTC.

J is TRBJ1-2 and V is TRBV6-5; TRBD1 matches at 7 bases. Germline V gene lookup returns CDR1 MNHEY and CDR2 SVGAGI. Losses at the gene ends were 7 bases for V and 2 bases for J; bases not matched to a gene: 4. The CDR3 is 13 residues long. DNA for the CDR3: TGTGCCAGCACCTTGACAGGGAACTATGGCTACACCTTC. Translation gives CASTLTGNYGYTF.

The V and J genes are TRBV6-5 and TRBJ2-3, with 9 bases fitting TRBD2. Germline trimming cut 6 bases from V and 4 bases from J; bases unmatched to any gene: 8. The CDR3 length is 15 residues. The germline V gene encodes CDR1 MNHEY and CDR2 SVGAGI. CDR3 sequence (DNA): TGTGCCAGCAGGGCGGGAGTAGCGGGAGCAGATACGCAGTATTTT. Encoded protein: CASRAGVAGADTQYF.

V is TRBV5-1 and J is TRBJ2-5, with a possible D match to TRBD1 (6 bases). The germline gives CDR1 SGHRS, CDR2 YFSETQ. Between the trimmed V and J ends, which lost 4 bases and 3 bases, there was a span of 16 bases. The CDR3 totals 15 residues. CDR3 in DNA: TGCGCCAGCAGCCGGACCGCCTACAGGGAAGAGACCCAGTACTTC. This gives the protein CASSRTAYREETQYF.

The chain is built from TRBV5-6 and TRBJ2-1; D not certain. Trimming took 2 bases from V and 0 from J, leaving 6 bases between them. The CDR3 is 14 residues long. The germline gives CDR1 SGHDT, CDR2 YYEEEE. The CDR3 sequence is CASSFGSSYNEQFF. The DNA of the CDR3 is TGTGCCAGCAGCTTCGGTAGCTCCTACAATGAGCAGTTCTTC. The full variable domain, with the rest looked up from reference TRBV5-6 and TRBJ2-1, is DAGVTQSPTHLIKTRGQQVTLRCSPKSGHDTVSWYQQALGQGPQFIFQYYEEEERQRGNFPDRFSGHQFPNYSSELNVNALLLGDSALYLCASSFGSSYNEQFFGPGTRLTVL.

This clone was counted once. The CDR3 protein is CASSLGGVLQETQYF. The CDR3 DNA is TGTGCCAGCAGCTTGGGGGGGGTCTTACAAGAGACCCAGTACTTC. The gene calls are TRBV7-9 and TRBJ2-5; 7 bases line up with TRBD2. V shed 3 bases, J shed 2 bases, and the junction held 6 bases outside the gene matches. This CDR3 spans 15 amino acids. Germline V lookup: CDR1 SEHNR, CDR2 FQNEAQ (reference sequence).

The gene calls are TRBV11-1 and TRBJ2-2, with TRBD2 as a possible D gene (5 bases). CDR1 and CDR2 (germline): SGHAT, FQDESV (reference sequence). V lost 3 bases and J lost 2, with 10 bases in between. This CDR3 comprises 15 residues. CDR3 DNA sequence: TGTGCCAGCAGCTTGTCTAGCAGAAACACCGGGGAGCTGTTTTTT. Encoded protein: CASSLSSRNTGELFF.